The text below deals with one T cell receptor (beta chain). Its matching antigen is unknown. The data stem from a study of T cell repertoires in cytomegalovirus infection. As for the study in general: Well-studied HLA-B-restricted epitopes and recently identified HLA-C-restricted epitopes of CMV were both used in the study. Public TCR beta signatures indicated both CMV infection and matching HLA type.

TCRdb itself ran the reads through MiXCR, one entry per CDR3 protein. The sample yields around 800,000 distinct CDR3 sequences, over 25% seen once. Study outcomes and limitations: People with CMV and the relevant HLA were identified by cumulative public TCR beta family frequency. Ex vivo responses were dominated by HLA-C-restricted CMV-specific TCR beta clonotypes.

The CDR3 has 17 amino acids. V was shortened by 6 bases and J by 0 bases, with 18 bases between the two germline ends. CDR1 is LGHDT and CDR2 is YNNKEL in the germline V gene (reference sequence). This specimen was cultured CD8+ T cells from PBMCs, taken from culture after CMV antigen stimulation. This chain links TRBV3-1 with TRBJ1-3, with a possible D match to TRBD1 (5 bases). This sequence was found in a human donor in good health (CMV status not recorded). Some clones in this sample may be carry-over from other donors' samples. The CDR3 sequence: CASRDHSTGSSGNTIYF. The CDR3 DNA reads TGTGCCAGCAGAGACCATAGTACAGGTTCCTCTGGAAACACCATATATTTT. The full variable domain, completed using reference TRBV3-1 and TRBJ1-3, is DTAVSQTPKYLVTQMGNDKSIKCEQNLGHDTMYWYKQDSKKFLKIMFSYNNKELIINETVPNRFSPKSPDKAHLNLHINSLELGDSAVYFCASRDHSTGSSGNTIYFGEGSWLTVV.